This note documents a single TCR beta chain sequence. V shed 5 bases and J shed 2 bases, with 7 bases lying between them. The CDR3 spans 13 residues. In germline, CDR1 is MNHEY, CDR2 SVGAGI. PCR involved 60 Vbeta and 13 Jbeta primers. The data were produced by immunoSEQ multiplex PCR, yet TCRdb's version contains in-frame clones alone and is incomplete. The sample yields 140,000 to 150,000 clones, roughly 80% seen once. This sample was taken from a study of cytomegalovirus exposure and HLA in healthy donors. V gene TRBV6-5 combines with J gene TRBJ2-1, with D perhaps matching TRBD1 (5 bases). The sequence came from a young woman in good health and CMV-seronegative. What was sequenced was PBMCs. The CDR3 sequence: CASSTTAYNEQFF. CDR3 nucleotide sequence: TGTGCCAGCAGTACGACAGCCTACAATGAGCAGTTCTTC.